The TCR beta chain under discussion was sequenced for a study of shared clonotypes between healthy human individuals. Donation came from healthy HIV-negative adults that had no recent acute infections or vaccinations. The sorted-subset replicate PCRs were given around 200 ng DNA, which is 31,000 or so T cell genomes. Only in-frame clones appear in the TCRdb table, and some are missing; sequencing was by immunoSEQ multiplex PCR. This sample yields 600,000 to 750,000 clones, of which 90% are seen a single time; more than 30% belongs to the top ten. Worth noting for this clone: Antigen specificity is unknown.

V lost 4 bases to trimming and J lost 8 bases; unmatched junction nucleotides: 13. CDR1 is SGDLS, CDR2 YYNGEE, per germline. The CDR3 loop spans 16 amino acids. Overall study findings and caveats: Shared clonotypes: about 5% naive CD4, approximately 3.4% naive CD8, 2% to 2.5% memory CD4, roughly 0.4% memory CD8.

The sample was memory CD8+ T cells from PBMCs. The sample's subset: CD45RO+ cells pooled with CCR7-negative TemRA cells. The chain is built from TRBV9 and TRBJ2-1; 9 nucleotides line up with TRBD2. The TCR comes from a man between 18 and 29 years old in good health. Some clones in this sample may be carry-over from other donors' samples. The CDR3 protein is CASSPSGASGIYEQFF. The CDR3 coding sequence is TGTGCCAGCAGCCCCTCGGGGGCTAGCGGGATCTATGAGCAGTTCTTC.